The 12 T cell receptor beta chains below all came from one sample that was sequenced in a study of blood T cell repertoires in COVID-19. Libraries were prepared by immunoSEQ multiplex PCR; TCRdb keeps only in-frame clonotypes and omits some of them. Among approximately 100,000 clones, around 84% were seen once, and the ten largest hold roughly 7.7%. Specimen: peripheral blood. These receptors were collected from a woman over 75 with active or convalescent COVID-19.

This rearrangement joins TRBV7-6 to TRBJ2-7; D is possibly TRBD2 (6 bases). This CDR3 region has 15 residues. With 5 bases removed from V and 2 bases from J, the gap between germline ends came to 16 bases. CDR1 SGHVS and CDR2 FNYEAQ come from the germline V gene. The CDR3 loop is CASSPRGGNPYEQYF. In DNA form, the CDR3 reads TGTGCCAGCAGCCCCCGTGGCGGGAATCCCTACGAGCAGTACTTC.

The chain employs TRBV7-9 and TRBJ2-2; 9 positions agree with TRBD1. With 5 bases clipped from V and 1 base from J, the junction kept 5 bases outside the gene matches. Germline V gene lookup returns CDR1 SEHNR and CDR2 FQNEAQ (reference sequence). There are 16 residues in the CDR3. The CDR3 protein is CASSQPGQGNTGELFF. DNA of the CDR3: TGTGCCAGCAGCCAACCGGGACAGGGGAACACCGGGGAGCTGTTTTTT.

The chain links TRBV28 to TRBJ1-1; D is possibly TRBD1 (5 bases). The V end lost 4 bases, the J end lost 1 base, and 7 bases lay between the germline ends. The germline V gene has CDR1 MDHEN and CDR2 SYDVKM. This CDR3 comprises 13 residues. In DNA form, the CDR3 reads TGTGCCAGCAGTTCCGGACAGAACACTGAAGCTTTCTTT. Translated, it gives CASSSGQNTEAFF. The whole variable domain, filled in from reference TRBV28 and TRBJ1-1, reads DVKVTQSSRYLVKRTGEKVFLECVQDMDHENMFWYRQDPGLGLRLIYFSYDVKMKEKGDIPEGYSVSREKKERFSLILESASTNQTSMYLCASSSGQNTEAFFGQGTRLTVV.

The chain carries TRBV28 and TRBJ2-7; a weak D match, TRBD2 (6 bases). Germline lookup yields CDR1 MDHEN and CDR2 SYDVKM. This CDR3 has 15 amino acids. Trimming removed 6 bases from V and 2 bases from J, with 17 bases in between. CDR3 coding DNA: TGTGCCAGCAGCCCCCCGGGACTCGGGGCCTACGAGCAGTACTTC. As protein: CASSPPGLGAYEQYF.

In DNA form, the CDR3 reads TGCGCCAGCAGCCCAGATCCAGGGGGATTCAACAATGAGCAGTTCTTC. Its translation: CASSPDPGGFNNEQFF. The rearrangement uses TRBV5-1 and TRBJ2-1, with 7 bases aligning to TRBD1. Germline CDR1 SGHRS, CDR2 YFSETQ. The CDR3 extends over 16 amino acids. Trimming cost V 4 bases and J 5 bases; bases outside gene matches: 12.

The chain is built from TRBV19 and TRBJ2-3, with 7 nucleotides matching TRBD2. CDR1 is LNHDA and CDR2 is SQIVND in the germline V gene (reference sequence). The CDR3 loop spans 17 amino acids. V shed 4 bases, J shed 2 bases, and the junction held 12 bases outside the gene matches. Here the CDR3 reads CASSTRRGGRHTDTQYF. In DNA form, the CDR3 reads TGTGCCAGTAGTACGCGCCGAGGCGGGAGACACACAGATACGCAGTATTTT. Combining the CDR3 with reference TRBV19 and TRBJ2-3 gives the whole variable domain DGGITQSPKYLFRKEGQNVTLSCEQNLNHDAMYWYRQDPGQGLRLIYYSQIVNDFQKGDIAEGYSVSREKKESFPLTVTSAQKNPTAFYLCASSTRRGGRHTDTQYFGPGTRLTVL.

The chain links TRBV29-1 to TRBJ2-7; TRBD1 agrees at 7 bases. Germline V gene sequence: CDR1 SQVTM, CDR2 ANQGSEA. Unmatched junction bases numbered 10, after V lost 0 bases and J lost 2 bases. The length of the CDR3 is 16 residues. CDR3 DNA: TGCAGCGTTGAAGATCGGGACAGCGAAGTTGCCTACGAGCAGTACTTC. This gives the protein CSVEDRDSEVAYEQYF.

The J gene is TRBJ2-3, the V gene TRBV24-1; 9 nucleotides align to TRBD1. This CDR3 comprises 17 residues. V dropped 11 bases and J dropped 6; count of bases not matched to a gene: 20. Germline V lookup: CDR1 KGHDR, CDR2 SFDVKD. CDR3 sequence reads: CAISFRDRVPRKDTQYF. DNA of the CDR3: TGTGCCATTTCTTTCCGGGACAGGGTCCCTCGCAAGGATACGCAGTATTTT.

The chain couples TRBV6-5 to TRBJ2-2, with TRBD2 identical over 11 bases. J was trimmed by 6 bases and V by 4 bases; bases with no gene match: 7. This CDR3 comprises 16 residues. Germline CDR1 and CDR2: MNHEY and SVGAGI. CDR3 DNA sequence: TGTGCCAGCAGTTCACGGACTAGCGGGTTCGCCGGGGAGCTGTTTTTT. Protein product: CASSSRTSGFAGELFF.

This rearrangement joins TRBV4-2 to TRBJ2-1; 9 positions match TRBD2. The CDR3 spans 15 residues. Losses at the gene ends were 0 bases for V and 16 bases for J; bases not matched to a gene: 13. The germline V gene has CDR1 LGHNA and CDR2 YNFKEQ. CDR3 DNA: TGTGCCAGCAGCCAAGATAATTTGCGGGAGGGCCGTGTTTTCTTC. Translated, it gives CASSQDNLREGRVFF.

This clone occurred once. The rearrangement uses TRBV7-9 and TRBJ2-1, with a weak D call TRBD2 (6 bases). The CDR3 has 16 amino acids. Germline-derived CDR1 and CDR2 are SEHNR and FQNEAQ (reference sequence). Trimming removed 5 bases at V and 5 bases at J, with 19 bases between. The DNA for the CDR3 is TGTGCCAGCAGCCCATATTTGTCGGGACTTAACAATGAGCAGTTCTTC. Amino acid sequence: CASSPYLSGLNNEQFF. Using reference TRBV7-9 and TRBJ2-1 for the parts outside the CDR3, the full variable domain is DTGVSQNPRHKITKRGQNVTFRCDPISEHNRLYWYRQTLGQGPEFLTYFQNEAQLEKSRLLSDRFSAERPKGSFSTLEIQRTEQGDSAMYLCASSPYLSGLNNEQFFGPGTRLTVL.

This chain links TRBV24-1 with TRBJ1-2, with D uncertain. The CDR3 loop spans 13 amino acids. Germline CDR1 is KGHDR and CDR2 is SFDVKD. Trimming pared 4 bases from V and 7 bases from J, leaving 12 bases between. The CDR3 protein is CATSDLGGSGYTF. The CDR3 DNA sequence: TGTGCCACCAGTGACCTAGGAGGAAGTGGCTACACCTTC.